This T cell receptor beta chain was sequenced for a study of read filtering for tumor transcriptome and immune sequencing. Study context: Revised staging placed under ten patients in R-ISS I, 15 to 20 in II, roughly 7 in III. Findings and caveats of the study: Single-read clonotypes: roughly 86% of IR-seq clonotypes (roughly 3.5% of reads), roughly 73% of RNA-seq clonotypes (roughly 49% of reads).

Germline V gene sequence: CDR1 SGHDN, CDR2 FVKESK. The CDR3 length is 13 residues. V was trimmed by 3 bases and J by 0 bases, leaving 5 bases between them. Turning to this clonotype: The antigen is not known.

The library was built from around 0.4 ug RNA with molecular barcoded adaptors for alpha/delta and beta/gamma chains. Each CDR3 protein is one row after TCRdb ran MiXCR on the reads. The sample lists about 57,000 distinct CDR3 sequences; 20% to 25% were seen once. The specimen was a population of CD138-negative cells sorted from bone marrow. This chain uses TRBV14 with TRBJ2-5; D remains unclear. This TCR came from a donor at least 40 years old with multiple myeloma. The DNA of the CDR3 is TGTGCCAGCAGCCACCTAAACCAAGAGACCCAGTACTTC. This encodes CASSHLNQETQYF.